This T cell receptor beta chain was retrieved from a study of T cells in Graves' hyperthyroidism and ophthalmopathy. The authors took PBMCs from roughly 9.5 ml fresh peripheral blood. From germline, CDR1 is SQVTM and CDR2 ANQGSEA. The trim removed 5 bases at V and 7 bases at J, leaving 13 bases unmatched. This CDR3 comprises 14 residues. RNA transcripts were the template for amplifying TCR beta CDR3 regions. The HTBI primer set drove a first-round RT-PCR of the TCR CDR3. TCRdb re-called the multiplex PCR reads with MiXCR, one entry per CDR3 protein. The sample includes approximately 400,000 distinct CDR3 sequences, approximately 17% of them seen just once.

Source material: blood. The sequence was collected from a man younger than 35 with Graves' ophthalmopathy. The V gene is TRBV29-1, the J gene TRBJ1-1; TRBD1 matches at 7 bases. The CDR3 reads CSVPHSTGRGEAFF. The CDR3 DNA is TGCAGCGTTCCTCACTCGACAGGGAGGGGTGAAGCTTTCTTT.